One sample yielded the 20 T cell receptor beta chains listed below, sequenced in a study of molecular identifiers for immune sequencing clone quantification. One entry per CDR3 protein, called by TCRdb with MiXCR from the PCR reads. This sample has 75,000 to 100,000 distinct CDR3 sequences, with roughly 19% found just once. The sample consisted of naive CD8+ T cells from blood, with Jurkat cell RNA spiked in. Noted subset: FACS-sorted CD8+CD4-CCR7+CD45RA+ naive T cells. The receptors stem from a human donor in good health. Some libraries in this study had Jurkat cell RNA spiked in.

This clonotype occurred many times. The V call is TRBV7-6, the J call TRBJ2-7, with 7 bases identical to TRBD1. Germline V CDR1 and CDR2: SGHVS, FNYEAQ. The J segment lost 0 bases and the V segment lost 5 bases, leaving 7 bases of the junction unmatched. The CDR3 consists of 15 residues. CDR3: CASSPKTGYSYEQYF. The DNA of the CDR3 is TGTGCCAGCAGCCCGAAGACAGGGTACTCCTACGAGCAGTACTTC.

This clonotype was observed a few times. This chain's CDR3 is CASSQWDQPQHF. CDR3 bases: TGTGCCAGCAGCCAGTGGGATCAGCCCCAGCATTTT. The chain is built from TRBV11-2 and TRBJ1-5, with D unclear. The CDR3 consists of 12 residues. With 5 bases removed from V and 5 bases from J, the gap between germline ends came to 7 bases. From germline, CDR1 is SGHAT and CDR2 FQNNGV.

This chain joins TRBV29-1 and TRBJ2-7, with D possibly TRBD1 on 5 matching bases. The V gene lost 4 bases and the J gene lost 5 bases, with 15 bases spanning the gap. The CDR3 length is 13 residues. From germline, CDR1 is SQVTM and CDR2 ANQGSEA. The CDR3 nucleotides are TGCAGCGTTGTTTCACCGCCCAGGGACGAGCAGTACTTC. It is translated as CSVVSPPRDEQYF.

In this sample, this clonotype turned up many times. The rearrangement links TRBV6-1 to TRBJ1-1, with 10 positions matching TRBD1. The V gene end was trimmed by 1 base and the J gene end by 8 bases; junction bases not matched to a gene: 7. Germline loops: CDR1 MNHNS, CDR2 SASEGT. This CDR3 comprises 15 residues. The CDR3 bases are TGTGCCAGCAGTGAAGTCCCGGGACAGGGGTACGAAGCTTTCTTT. It yields the protein CASSEVPGQGYEAFF.

This chain uses TRBV29-1 with TRBJ2-7; D is tentatively TRBD1 or TRBD2 (6 bases each). This CDR3 spans 12 amino acids. Trimming shortened V by 6 bases and J by 5 bases, and 14 bases separated the two germline ends. Per germline, CDR1 SQVTM and CDR2 ANQGSEA. Here the CDR3 DNA reads TGCAGCGTGTTTGGGGGGCGGAACGAGCAGTACTTC. It translates to CSVFGGRNEQYF.

This clonotype was picked up many times. The genes are TRBV20-1 and TRBJ2-3, with TRBD2 matching 13 bases. Per the germline V gene, CDR1 is DFQATT and CDR2 is SNEGSKA (reference sequence). CDR3 length equals 17 residues. V shed 2 bases, J shed 4 bases, and the junction held 9 bases outside the gene matches. CDR3 sequence: CSARWTSGSGAPDTQYF. As DNA, the CDR3 is TGCAGTGCTAGATGGACTAGCGGGAGTGGGGCTCCAGATACGCAGTATTTT.

For this clonotype: A much more abundant neighbour one base away suggests this may be a read error. The genes are TRBV25-1 and TRBJ2-1, with TRBD1 identical over 8 bases. In germline, CDR1 is MGHDK, CDR2 SYGVNS. After removal of 8 bases from V and 7 bases from J, the junction contained 7 bases not matched to a gene. The CDR3 loop spans 13 amino acids. CDR3 in amino acids: CASGARQGNEQFF. DNA for the CDR3: TGTGCCAGCGGTGCGAGACAGGGGAATGAGCAGTTCTTC.

This clonotype was found many times. The chain links TRBV27 to TRBJ2-7, with unresolved D. The germline gives CDR1 MNHEY, CDR2 SMNVEV (reference sequence). The CDR3 covers 13 residues. Trimming took off 5 bases at V and 3 bases at J, with 11 bases between the two ends. CDR3 protein: CASSPPLGYEQYF. CDR3 nucleotides: TGTGCCAGCAGTCCACCCTTAGGCTACGAGCAGTACTTC.

The sample holds many counts of this clonotype. The chain is built from TRBV10-1 and TRBJ2-7, with D possibly matching TRBD1 (6 bases). The germline V and J ends were trimmed by 3 bases and 3 bases, with 18 bases remaining between them. Germline V gives CDR1 WNHNN, CDR2 SYGVQD (reference sequence). The CDR3 is 16 amino acids. The CDR3 region has the DNA TGCGCCAGCAGTGAAGAATCCTGTCTGGACAGCTACGAGCAGTACTTC. Its protein is CASSEESCLDSYEQYF.

In this sample, this clonotype turned up many times. V is TRBV6-1 and J is TRBJ2-1; perhaps D is TRBD1 or TRBD2 (5 bases each). The CDR3 has 14 amino acids. Trimming stripped 6 bases from V and 3 bases from J, with 12 bases between. Germline CDR1 and CDR2: MNHNS and SASEGT. DNA of the CDR3: TGTGCCAGCAGCCCGAGGGACCTCTACAATGAGCAGTTCTTC. This encodes CASSPRDLYNEQFF.

This clonotype was recorded at least ten times. The chain employs TRBV27 and TRBJ2-3, with D uncertain. The germline gives CDR1 MNHEY, CDR2 SMNVEV (reference sequence). CDR3 length: 14 residues. The V and J ends lost 3 bases and 4 bases respectively, with 11 bases between them. CDR3 residues: CASSFMSDSDTQYF. DNA of the CDR3: TGTGCCAGCAGTTTTATGAGCGACTCAGATACGCAGTATTTT.

This chain uses TRBV28 with TRBJ2-6; D is uncertain. The CDR3 extends over 13 amino acids. V lost 5 bases, J lost 4 bases, and 6 bases lay in between. Germline values: CDR1 MDHEN, CDR2 SYDVKM. The CDR3 DNA sequence: TGTGCCAGCAGTCTCGGAGGGGCCAACGTCCTGACTTTC. Protein product: CASSLGGANVLTF.

At least ten counts were recorded for this clonotype. The gene calls are TRBV4-1 and TRBJ2-7; D gene unclear. The V gene lost 6 bases and the J gene lost 2 bases, with 11 bases spanning the gap. Germline V gene data show CDR1 as MGHRA and CDR2 as YSYEKL. The CDR3 covers 13 residues. In nucleotides, the CDR3 is TGCGCCAGCAGTCCTGGGCCTACCTACGAGCAGTACTTC. Encoded protein: CASSPGPTYEQYF.

This clonotype appeared many times. The chain carries TRBV29-1 and TRBJ1-1; D remains unclear. Trimming shortened V by 1 base and J by 4 bases, and 4 bases separated the two germline ends. CDR1 and CDR2 (germline): SQVTM, ANQGSEA. The CDR3 contains 11 residues. The CDR3 loop reads CSVEGGTEAFF. The CDR3 bases are TGCAGCGTTGAAGGAGGCACTGAAGCTTTCTTT. Based on the CDR3 plus reference TRBV29-1 and TRBJ1-1, the full variable domain is SAVISQKPSRDICQRGTSLTIQCQVDSQVTMMFWYRQQPGQSLTLIATANQGSEATYESGFVIDKFPISRPNLTFSTLTVSNMSPEDSSIYLCSVEGGTEAFFGQGTRLTVV.

This clonotype was detected ten times or more. This sequence joins TRBV7-9 and TRBJ2-4; 7 nucleotides agree with TRBD1. With V trimmed by 3 bases and J by 7 bases, 12 bases remained unmatched. The CDR3 has 16 amino acids. CDR1 SEHNR and CDR2 FQNEAQ come from the germline V gene (reference sequence). The CDR3 DNA is TGTGCCAGCAGCTTTTGGGGACAGAACCCTTTGAACATTCAGTACTTC. This sequence encodes CASSFWGQNPLNIQYF.

Many counts were recorded for this clonotype. The chain uses TRBV20-1 and TRBJ2-7, with D unresolved. Germline V gene sequence: CDR1 DFQATT, CDR2 SNEGSKA (reference sequence). The CDR3 is made up of 13 amino acids. The V end was cut by 1 base, the J end by 0 bases, with 7 bases between. The CDR3 is CSARGSASYEQYF. The CDR3 DNA reads as TGCAGTGCTAGAGGGTCAGCCTCCTACGAGCAGTACTTC.

This clonotype was detected many times. This CDR3 reads CASSRPALVDTQYF. Written as DNA, the CDR3 is TGTGCCAGCAGCCGCCCCGCCTTAGTGGATACGCAGTATTTT. V gene TRBV3-1 combines with J gene TRBJ2-3; no clear D. CDR3 length: 14 amino acids. Germline V lookup: CDR1 LGHDT, CDR2 YNNKEL (reference sequence). V lost 4 bases, J lost 6 bases, and 14 bases lay in between.

In its sample, this clonotype was seen many times. The rearrangement links TRBV15 to TRBJ2-7; the D is unclear. Germline V gene data show CDR1 as LNHNV and CDR2 as YYDKDF (reference sequence). Deletions cut 0 bases from V and 2 bases from J, with 8 bases between. CDR3 length: 14 amino acids. In nucleotides, the CDR3 is TGTGCCACCAGCAGAGACAGGTTTACCTACGAGCAGTACTTC. This codes for CATSRDRFTYEQYF.

As to this clonotype: A single base separates this from a much larger clone, so it may be a read error. This rearrangement joins TRBV20-1 to TRBJ2-5; 11 bases match TRBD2. Germline CDR1 reads DFQATT; CDR2 reads SNEGSKA (reference sequence). The CDR3 is 19 amino acids. J was trimmed by 0 bases and V by 4 bases; bases with no gene match: 16. Here the CDR3 reads CSATPRSTSGGVYQETQYF. CDR3 DNA sequence: TGCAGTGCTACCCCCCGAAGTACTAGCGGGGGTGTATACCAAGAGACCCAGTACTTC.

This clonotype was seen many times. This chain joins TRBV7-3 and TRBJ2-5; D remains unclear. Germline V gene lookup returns CDR1 SGHTA and CDR2 FQGTGA. The CDR3 loop spans 13 amino acids. V dropped 2 bases and J dropped 5 bases, with 9 bases sitting between them. CDR3 nucleotide sequence: TGTGCCAGCAGCTTACGGCTATGGGAGACCCAGTACTTC. This translates into CASSLRLWETQYF. Full variable domain (outside the CDR3, taken from reference TRBV7-3 and TRBJ2-5): GAGVSQTPSNKVTEKGKYVELRCDPISGHTALYWYRQSLGQGPEFLIYFQGTGAADDSGLPNDRFFAVRPEGSVSTLKIQRTERGDSAVYLCASSLRLWETQYFGPGTRLLVL.